Here is one TCR beta chain with its context. As yet, its antigen is unknown. This entry belongs to a study of B cell selection in AIRE deficiency. Study outcomes and limitations: Only 9.3% of roughly 3,700 shared Treg sequences were patient-specific; 31.6% healthy-specific. Only TCRbeta was sequenced; approximately 40% of shared healthy Treg sequences appeared in Tconv. Shorter CDR3s marked shared Treg sequences, biased toward few non-templated insertions.

V was pared by 4 bases and J by 5 bases, with 15 bases between. The CDR3 consists of 14 residues. CDR1 SGHRS and CDR2 YFSETQ come from the germline V gene. Regulatory T cells were sorted as CD4+CD25hiCD127low/negative cells. Unrelated healthy donors provided the controls. The data were produced by immunoSEQ multiplex PCR, yet TCRdb's version contains in-frame clones alone and is incomplete. The sample yields about 26,000 clones, 92% seen once. This TCR derives from a human donor in good health. This sequence joins TRBV5-1 and TRBJ2-5, with a weak D call TRBD1 (6 bases). The sequenced material came from CD4+CD25+ Tregs sorted from PBMCs. CDR3 protein: CASSRKGGSETQYF. CDR3 DNA: TGCGCCAGCAGCCGAAAAGGGGGTAGCGAGACCCAGTACTTC.